The T cell receptor beta chain described here comes from a study of identical twins. TCRdb re-analysed the 5' RACE reads in MiXCR, keeping a single row per CDR3 protein. The data hold about 200,000 distinct CDR3 sequences, with 10% to 13% observed a single time. V lost 3 bases, J lost 8 bases, and 8 bases lay in between. This CDR3 is built from 12 residues. Looked up from germline, CDR1 is SGHDN and CDR2 is FVKESK. The chain recombines TRBV14 with TRBJ2-1; D remains ambiguous. Sequenced sample: memory T cells sorted from blood. The TCR was taken from a man aged 45-65 years in good health. The CDR3 coding sequence is TGTGCCAGCAGCCACTTAGACGATGAGCAGTTCTTC. Its protein product is CASSHLDDEQFF.